The sequence of this TCR beta chain was determined in a study of control samples from healthy donors and cancer patients. Libraries were prepared by immunoSEQ multiplex PCR; TCRdb keeps only in-frame clonotypes and omits some of them. The sample comprises about 180,000 clones, around 87% of which are singletons, and about 1.4% rests with the top ten. The germline V gene has CDR1 MNHEY and CDR2 SMNVEV (reference sequence). The CDR3 has 11 amino acids. V was cut by 3 bases and J by 5 bases, with 2 bases left in between. This chain uses TRBV27 with TRBJ2-1; D not certain. The source of this sequence is a woman aged 45-65 years in good health. The sequenced sample consisted of blood. The chain's CDR3 is CASSFHNEQFF. The CDR3 DNA follows: TGTGCCAGCAGTTTTCACAATGAGCAGTTCTTC.